This passage covers 25 T cell receptor beta chains from one sample sequenced in a study of blood T cell repertoires in COVID-19. Sequencing was performed with immunoSEQ multiplex PCR; in TCRdb, only in-frame clones are kept and a portion is missing. The top ten hold approximately 1.5% of the sample, which has 350,000 to 500,000 clones, around nine tenths seen once. Sequencing input: PBMCs or T cells enriched from blood (not recorded which). These receptors all come from a woman between 18 and 30 years old who had been exposed to COVID-19.

J is TRBJ2-1 and V is TRBV4-3; D not resolved. In germline, CDR1 is LGHNA, CDR2 YSLEER. The CDR3 sequence is 14 residues long. Trimming pared 1 base from V and 4 bases from J, leaving 8 bases between. DNA for the CDR3: TGCGCCAGCAGCCAAGCACTTGCATACAATGAGCAGTTCTTC. This sequence encodes CASSQALAYNEQFF.

This chain links TRBV28 with TRBJ1-2; perhaps TRBD1 as D (5 bases). Per the germline V gene, CDR1 is MDHEN and CDR2 is SYDVKM. V lost 3 bases and J lost 8, with 19 bases in between. The CDR3 runs to 15 residues. Here the CDR3 reads CASSFYARGGKGYTF. CDR3 nucleotide sequence: TGTGCCAGCAGTTTTTACGCTCGGGGGGGGAAGGGCTACACCTTC.

This chain uses TRBV28 with TRBJ1-5; no definite D call. The V gene lost 4 bases and the J gene lost 2 bases, with 9 bases spanning the gap. CDR3 size: 14 residues. The germline V gene has CDR1 MDHEN and CDR2 SYDVKM. CDR3 amino acids: CASSSEVGNQPQHF. CDR3 DNA: TGTGCCAGCAGTTCAGAGGTGGGCAATCAGCCCCAGCATTTT.

J is TRBJ1-5 and V is TRBV28; a possible D gene is TRBD1 (5 bases). The germline V gene has CDR1 MDHEN and CDR2 SYDVKM. This CDR3 comprises 18 residues. V dropped 7 bases and J dropped 0 bases, with 22 bases sitting between them. For the CDR3, the DNA is TGTGCCAGCAAGCACCAGGACATCAAGACTTATAGCAATCAGCCCCAGCATTTT. Encoded protein: CASKHQDIKTYSNQPQHF.

The chain carries TRBV19 and TRBJ2-1; tentatively, D is TRBD1 (5 bases). The germline gives CDR1 LNHDA, CDR2 SQIVND (reference sequence). Trimming removed 11 bases from V and 0 bases from J, with 17 bases in between. The CDR3 loop spans 15 amino acids. CDR3 sequence (DNA): TGTGCCTCAAGTCAGGGCGGAACCTCCTACAATGAGCAGTTCTTC. Protein sequence: CASSQGGTSYNEQFF.

This clone has a handful of counts. This chain connects TRBV5-4 to TRBJ2-7; TRBD2 might be the D (5 bases). Germline assignment: CDR1 SGHNT and CDR2 YYREEE (reference sequence). The CDR3 is 12 residues long. V gave up 0 bases and J gave up 6 bases, with 7 bases separating them. Here the CDR3 DNA reads TGTGCCAGCAGCTTGGCGGGAAGCGAGCAGTACTTC. This translates into CASSLAGSEQYF.

This chain's CDR3 is CASSYTGFDYGYTF. CDR3 sequence (DNA): TGTGCCAGCAGCTATACAGGGTTTGACTATGGCTACACCTTC. The chain employs TRBV5-4 and TRBJ1-2; possible D gene TRBD1, 6 bases. V lost 3 bases and J 3 bases, leaving 12 bases between the germline ends. CDR1 and CDR2 from the germline V gene are SGHNT and YYREEE (reference sequence). There are 14 residues in the CDR3. Combining the CDR3 with reference TRBV5-4 and TRBJ1-2 gives the whole variable domain ETGVTQSPTHLIKTRGQQVTLRCSSQSGHNTVSWYQQALGQGPQFIFQYYREEENGRGNFPPRFSGLQFPNYSSELNVNALELDDSALYLCASSYTGFDYGYTFGSGTRLTVV.

CDR3 DNA sequence: TGTGCCAGCAGCCCGACCGGGGGGGGAGGCGAGCAGTACTTC. It translates to CASSPTGGGGEQYF. This chain uses TRBV3-1 (or the pseudogene TRBV3-2) with TRBJ2-7; 8 bases are a match to TRBD2. This CDR3 has 14 amino acids. Germline V CDR1 and CDR2: LGHDT, YNNKEL (reference sequence). The junction had 8 bases not matched to a gene; V was cut back by 4 bases and J by 6 bases.

The chain carries TRBV27 and TRBJ1-5; D ambiguous. The CDR3 consists of 14 residues. CDR1 MNHEY and CDR2 SMNVEV come from the germline V gene (reference sequence). Trimming took off 2 bases at V and 6 bases at J, with 11 bases between the two ends. The CDR3 loop is CASSLQSEGQPQHF. In nucleotides, the CDR3 is TGTGCCAGCAGTTTACAATCGGAGGGTCAGCCCCAGCATTTT.

Turning to this clone: The same CDR3 can be traced to other DNA sequences in this sample. J is TRBJ2-7 and V is TRBV3-1 (or the pseudogene TRBV3-2), with D possibly TRBD2 on 6 matching bases. The V end lost 2 bases, the J end lost 2 bases, and 10 bases lay between the germline ends. The germline CDR1 and CDR2 sequences are LGHDT and YNNKEL (reference sequence). CDR3 size: 14 residues. The DNA of the CDR3 is TGTGCCAGCAGCCAATTCGGGGGTCCCTACGAGCAGTACTTC. Translating gives CASSQFGGPYEQYF.

This clone is a singleton in its sample. The chain links TRBV19 to TRBJ1-1; D call uncertain. The CDR3 contains 15 residues. V gave up 3 bases and J gave up 4 bases, with 15 bases separating them. The germline V gene encodes CDR1 LNHDA and CDR2 SQIVND (reference sequence). CDR3 loop: CASSIPNSLATEAFF. The DNA of the CDR3 is TGTGCCAGTAGTATCCCAAACTCGTTAGCCACTGAAGCTTTCTTT.

As regards this clone: Its ends do not fully match the called genes, so a read error is possible. Here the CDR3 reads CASSSLAGPPF. CDR3 in DNA: TGTGCCAGCAGTTCGCTAGCGGGACCGCCTTTT. The chain employs TRBV6-9 and TRBJ2-3; TRBD2 aligns across 9 bases. Germline loops: CDR1 MNHGY, CDR2 SVAAGI. The length of the CDR3 is 11 residues.

J is TRBJ2-7 and V is TRBV15, with D perhaps TRBD2 (5 bases). Germline V gene data show CDR1 as LNHNV and CDR2 as YYDKDF (reference sequence). V dropped 3 bases and J dropped 6 bases, with 21 bases sitting between them. This CDR3 contains 16 residues. CDR3 nucleotide sequence: TGTGCCACCAGCAGGGCTCCGGGGATTGCACCCCTCGAGCAGTACTTC. This translates into CATSRAPGIAPLEQYF.

CDR3 loop: CASSPRLGGDTQYF. CDR3 DNA sequence: TGTGCCAGCAGTCCAAGACTTGGTGGAGATACGCAGTATTTT. The chain carries TRBV27 and TRBJ2-3; D gene ambiguous. The CDR3 runs 14 residues. Germline CDR1 is MNHEY and CDR2 is SMNVEV (reference sequence). V gave up 5 bases and J gave up 5 bases, with 14 bases separating them.

As for this clone: At one of its ends the junction is not consistent with the germline gene, which may arise from a read error. V gene TRBV6-4 combines with J gene TRBJ1-1; maybe TRBD1 (5 bases). Germline V gene lookup returns CDR1 MRHNA and CDR2 SNTAGT. The CDR3 sequence is 13 residues long. CDR3 DNA sequence: TGTGCCAGCAGTGACTCTCACAGCAGGGCAGCATACTTT. Translated: CASSDSHSRAAYF.

The chain joins TRBV27 to TRBJ1-1, with TRBD1 matching 8 bases. The trim removed 5 bases at V and 1 base at J, leaving 9 bases unmatched. Germline lookup yields CDR1 MNHEY and CDR2 SMNVEV (reference sequence). The CDR3 totals 16 residues. The CDR3 region has the DNA TGTGCCAGCAGTAGCAGGGGGCTGGTGAGGAACACTGAAGCTTTCTTT. This translates into CASSSRGLVRNTEAFF.

The chain joins TRBV9 to TRBJ1-3; 8 bases align to TRBD1. CDR1 and CDR2 (germline): SGDLS, YYNGEE. CDR3 length: 15 residues. Trimming at V came to 3 bases and at J to 5 bases, leaving 7 bases not matched to a gene. The CDR3 is CASSEYGQGRNTIYF. CDR3 coding DNA: TGTGCCAGCAGCGAATACGGACAGGGAAGAAACACCATATATTTT.

This clone was seen once. The chain carries TRBV14 and TRBJ1-2, with a possible D match to TRBD1 (5 bases). The CDR3 loop spans 14 amino acids. Germline V gene data show CDR1 as SGHDN and CDR2 as FVKESK. With 5 bases removed from V and 0 bases from J, the gap between germline ends came to 10 bases. The CDR3 protein is CASSGHRANYGYTF. CDR3 nucleotides: TGTGCCAGCAGCGGACACCGAGCTAACTATGGCTACACCTTC. Supplemented by reference TRBV14 and TRBJ1-2, the full variable domain reads EAGVTQFPSHSVIEKGQTVTLRCDPISGHDNLYWYRRVMGKEIKFLLHFVKESKQDESGMPNNRFLAERTGGTYSTLKVQPAELEDSGVYFCASSGHRANYGYTFGSGTRLTVV.

J is TRBJ2-1 and V is TRBV19; TRBD2 matches at 9 bases. The V gene's germline CDR1 is LNHDA and CDR2 SQIVND (reference sequence). Germline trimming cut 3 bases from V and 10 bases from J; bases unmatched to any gene: 7. The CDR3 has 14 residues. The chain's CDR3 is CASSISLAGREQFF. The CDR3 DNA reads TGTGCCAGTAGTATCTCGCTAGCGGGAAGGGAGCAGTTCTTC.

The chain has TRBV28 and TRBJ1-6, with 9 bases lining up with TRBD1. Trimming at V came to 4 bases and at J to 6 bases, leaving 10 bases not matched to a gene. Germline CDR1 reads MDHEN; CDR2 reads SYDVKM. This CDR3 has 17 amino acids. The CDR3 DNA reads as TGTGCCAGCAGTTGGGCCACAGGGGGCCCAGCTAATTCACCCCTCCACTTT. Protein product: CASSWATGGPANSPLHF.

This chain joins TRBV18 and TRBJ1-1; 9 nucleotides align to TRBD1. The CDR3 loop spans 16 amino acids. The germline V gene has CDR1 KGHSH and CDR2 LQKENI. The trim removed 0 bases at V and 5 bases at J, leaving 7 bases unmatched. CDR3 coding DNA: TGTGCCAGCTCACCACCTTTTGGACAGGGGAAAACTGAAGCTTTCTTT. It translates to CASSPPFGQGKTEAFF. The whole variable domain, remainder taken from reference TRBV18 and TRBJ1-1, is NAGVMQNPRHLVRRRGQEARLRCSPMKGHSHVYWYRQLPEEGLKFMVYLQKENIIDESGMPKERFSAEFPKEGPSILRIQQVVRGDSAAYFCASSPPFGQGKTEAFFGQGTRLTVV.

The chain employs TRBV6-4 and TRBJ2-6; TRBD1 agrees at 8 bases. The CDR3 covers 16 residues. Germline lookup yields CDR1 MRHNA and CDR2 SNTAGT. J was trimmed by 0 bases and V by 5 bases; bases with no gene match: 3. Here the CDR3 reads CASSRTGTSGANVLTF. As DNA, the CDR3 is TGTGCCAGCAGTAGGACAGGGACCTCTGGGGCCAACGTCCTGACTTTC.

The chain employs TRBV9 and TRBJ2-7, with 8 nucleotides matching TRBD1. Trimming at V came to 4 bases and at J to 3 bases, leaving 6 bases not matched to a gene. The CDR3 is 14 amino acids. Per the germline V gene, CDR1 is SGDLS and CDR2 is YYNGEE. The CDR3 is CASSYGTGVYEQYF. The CDR3 nucleotides read TGTGCCAGCAGCTACGGGACAGGCGTCTACGAGCAGTACTTC.

The chain is built from TRBV19 and TRBJ1-1, with TRBD1 as a possible D gene (5 bases). The CDR3 extends over 16 amino acids. CDR1 and CDR2 (germline): LNHDA, SQIVND (reference sequence). Between the trimmed V and J ends, which lost 5 bases and 1 base, there was a span of 17 bases. The chain's CDR3 is CASSSGFLPPNTEAFF. As DNA, the CDR3 is TGTGCCAGTAGTTCAGGGTTCTTACCCCCGAACACTGAAGCTTTCTTT.

This clone occurred a few times. The chain is built from TRBV5-1 and TRBJ1-5; 8 bases match TRBD1. V lost 4 bases, J lost 3 bases, and 6 bases stayed unmatched. CDR1 is SGHRS and CDR2 is YFSETQ in the germline V gene. The CDR3 contains 15 residues. The CDR3 DNA reads TGCGCCAGCAGCCCCGACAGGGGCCCCAATCAGCCCCAGCATTTT. Translation: CASSPDRGPNQPQHF. Combining the CDR3 with reference TRBV5-1 and TRBJ1-5 gives the whole variable domain KAGVTQTPRYLIKTRGQQVTLSCSPISGHRSVSWYQQTPGQGLQFLFEYFSETQRNKGNFPGRFSGRQFSNSRSEMNVSTLELGDSALYLCASSPDRGPNQPQHFGDGTRLSIL.